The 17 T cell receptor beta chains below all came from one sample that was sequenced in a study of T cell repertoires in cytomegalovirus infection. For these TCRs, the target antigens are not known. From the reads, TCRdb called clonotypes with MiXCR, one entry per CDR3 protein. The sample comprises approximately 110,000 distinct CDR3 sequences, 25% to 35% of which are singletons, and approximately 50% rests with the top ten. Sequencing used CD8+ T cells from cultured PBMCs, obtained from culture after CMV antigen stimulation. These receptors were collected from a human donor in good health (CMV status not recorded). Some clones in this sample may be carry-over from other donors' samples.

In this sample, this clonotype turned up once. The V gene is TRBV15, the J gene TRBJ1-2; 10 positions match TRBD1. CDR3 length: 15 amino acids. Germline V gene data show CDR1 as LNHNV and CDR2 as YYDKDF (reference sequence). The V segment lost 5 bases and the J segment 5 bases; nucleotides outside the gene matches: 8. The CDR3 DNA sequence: TGTGCCACCAGCGGATTGACAGGGGGCATTTATGGCTACACCTTC. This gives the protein CATSGLTGGIYGYTF. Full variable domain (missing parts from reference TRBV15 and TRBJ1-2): DAMVIQNPRYQVTQFGKPVTLSCSQTLNHNVMYWYQQKSSQAPKLLFHYYDKDFNNEADTPDNFQSRRPNTSFCFLDIRSPGLGDTAMYLCATSGLTGGIYGYTFGSGTRLTVV.

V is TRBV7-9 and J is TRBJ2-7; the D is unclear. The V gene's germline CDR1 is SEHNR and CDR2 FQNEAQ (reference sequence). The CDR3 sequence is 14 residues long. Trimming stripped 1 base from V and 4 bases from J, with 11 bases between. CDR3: CASSLGTDPYEQYF. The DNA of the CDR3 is TGTGCCAGCAGCTTAGGGACGGACCCGTACGAGCAGTACTTC.

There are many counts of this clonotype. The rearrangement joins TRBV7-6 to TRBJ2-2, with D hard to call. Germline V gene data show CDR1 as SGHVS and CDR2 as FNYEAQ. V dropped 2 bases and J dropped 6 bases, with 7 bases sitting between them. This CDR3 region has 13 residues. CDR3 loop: CASSLIQAGELFF. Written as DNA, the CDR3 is TGTGCCAGCAGCTTAATCCAGGCCGGGGAGCTGTTTTTT.

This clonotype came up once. CDR3 nucleotides: TGTGCCAGCAGCCAAGAAATAAAAAATTATGGCTACACCTTC. Amino acids: CASSQEIKNYGYTF. The chain joins TRBV4-2 to TRBJ1-2; no clear D gene. V lost 0 bases and J 5 bases, leaving 10 bases between the germline ends. This CDR3 has 14 residues. CDR1 and CDR2 (germline): LGHNA, YNFKEQ.

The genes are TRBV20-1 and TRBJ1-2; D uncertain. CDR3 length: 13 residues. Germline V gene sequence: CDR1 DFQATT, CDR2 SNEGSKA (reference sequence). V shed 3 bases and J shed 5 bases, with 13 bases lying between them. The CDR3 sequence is CSAREDGEYGYTF. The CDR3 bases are TGCAGTGCTAGGGAGGACGGAGAATATGGCTACACCTTC.

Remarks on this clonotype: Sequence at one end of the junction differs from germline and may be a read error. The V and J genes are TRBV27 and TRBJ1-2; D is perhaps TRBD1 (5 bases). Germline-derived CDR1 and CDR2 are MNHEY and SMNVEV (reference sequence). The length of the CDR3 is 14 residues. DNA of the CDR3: TGTGCCAGCAGTCTATCACAGGTGGACTATGGCTACACCTTC. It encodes CASSLSQVDYGYTF.

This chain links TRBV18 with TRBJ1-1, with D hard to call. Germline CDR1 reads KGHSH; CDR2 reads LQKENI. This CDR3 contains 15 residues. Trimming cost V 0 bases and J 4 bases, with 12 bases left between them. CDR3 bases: TGTGCCAGCTCACCACCGAGGAGGGCCAGCACTGAAGCTTTCTTT. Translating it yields CASSPPRRASTEAFF.

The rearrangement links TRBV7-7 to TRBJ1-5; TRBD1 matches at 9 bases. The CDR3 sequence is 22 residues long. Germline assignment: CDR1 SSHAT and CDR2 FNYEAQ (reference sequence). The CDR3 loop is CASGFPVRIGTGTAYSNQPQHF. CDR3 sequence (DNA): TGTGCTAGCGGTTTTCCCGTTCGGATCGGGACAGGGACCGCCTATAGCAATCAGCCCCAGCATTTT.

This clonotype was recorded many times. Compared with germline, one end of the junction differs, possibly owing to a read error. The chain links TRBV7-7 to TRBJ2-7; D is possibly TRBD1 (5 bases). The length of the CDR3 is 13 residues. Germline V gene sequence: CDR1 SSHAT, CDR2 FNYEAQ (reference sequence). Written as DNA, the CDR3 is TGTGCTAGCAGCAAGGATCAGGGATACGAGCAGTACTTC. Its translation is CASSKDQGYEQYF.

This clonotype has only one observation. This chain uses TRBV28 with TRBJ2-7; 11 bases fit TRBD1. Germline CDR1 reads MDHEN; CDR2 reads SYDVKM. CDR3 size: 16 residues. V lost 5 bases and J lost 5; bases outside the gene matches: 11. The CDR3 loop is CASSPRTGGDLDEQYF. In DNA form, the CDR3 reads TGTGCCAGCAGTCCGCGGACAGGGGGCGATCTCGACGAGCAGTACTTC. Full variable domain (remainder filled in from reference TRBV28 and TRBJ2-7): DVKVTQSSRYLVKRTGEKVFLECVQDMDHENMFWYRQDPGLGLRLIYFSYDVKMKEKGDIPEGYSVSREKKERFSLILESASTNQTSMYLCASSPRTGGDLDEQYFGPGTRLTVT.

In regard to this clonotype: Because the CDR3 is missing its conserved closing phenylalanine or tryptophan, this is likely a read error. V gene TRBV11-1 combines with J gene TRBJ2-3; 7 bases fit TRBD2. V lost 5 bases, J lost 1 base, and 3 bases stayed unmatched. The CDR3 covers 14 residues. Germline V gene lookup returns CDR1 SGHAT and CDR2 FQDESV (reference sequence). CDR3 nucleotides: TGTGCCAGCAGCCGGACTAGGGGCACAGATACGCAGTATCTT. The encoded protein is CASSRTRGTDTQYL.

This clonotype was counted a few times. The CDR3 here is CASGSYTGELFF. The CDR3 DNA sequence: TGTGCTAGTGGTTCATACACCGGGGAGCTGTTTTTT. The rearrangement uses TRBV12-5 and TRBJ2-2; D is ambiguous. This CDR3 region has 12 residues. Germline V gene lookup returns CDR1 LGHNT and CDR2 FRNRAP. V lost 4 bases, J lost 3 bases, and 3 bases lay in between.

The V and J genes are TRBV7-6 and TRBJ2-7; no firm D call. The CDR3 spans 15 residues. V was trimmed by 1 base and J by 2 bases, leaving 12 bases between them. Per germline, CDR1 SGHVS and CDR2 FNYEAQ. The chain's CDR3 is CASSLGPDRTYEQYF. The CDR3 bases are TGTGCCAGCAGCTTAGGTCCCGACCGGACCTACGAGCAGTACTTC.

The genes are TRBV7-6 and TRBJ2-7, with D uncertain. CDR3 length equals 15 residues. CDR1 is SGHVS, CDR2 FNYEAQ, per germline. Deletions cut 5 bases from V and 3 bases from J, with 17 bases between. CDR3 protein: CASSPTQDPLYEQYF. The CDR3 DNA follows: TGTGCCAGCAGCCCGACCCAGGATCCCCTCTACGAGCAGTACTTC.

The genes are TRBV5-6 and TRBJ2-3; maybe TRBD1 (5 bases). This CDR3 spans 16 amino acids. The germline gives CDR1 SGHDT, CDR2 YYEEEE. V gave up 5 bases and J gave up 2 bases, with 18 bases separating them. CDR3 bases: TGTGCCAGCAGTTCTGGGGCCCAGGGCTCCACAGATACGCAGTATTTT. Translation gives CASSSGAQGSTDTQYF. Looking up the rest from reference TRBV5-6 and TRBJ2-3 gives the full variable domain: DAGVTQSPTHLIKTRGQQVTLRCSPKSGHDTVSWYQQALGQGPQFIFQYYEEEERQRGNFPDRFSGHQFPNYSSELNVNALLLGDSALYLCASSSGAQGSTDTQYFGPGTRLTVL.

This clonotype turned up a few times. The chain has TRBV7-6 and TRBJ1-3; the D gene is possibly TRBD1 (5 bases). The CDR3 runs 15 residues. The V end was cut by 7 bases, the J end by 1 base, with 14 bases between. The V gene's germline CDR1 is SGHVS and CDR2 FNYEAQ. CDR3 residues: CASTLGTESGNTIYF. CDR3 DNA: TGTGCCAGCACGCTGGGGACGGAATCTGGAAACACCATATATTTT.

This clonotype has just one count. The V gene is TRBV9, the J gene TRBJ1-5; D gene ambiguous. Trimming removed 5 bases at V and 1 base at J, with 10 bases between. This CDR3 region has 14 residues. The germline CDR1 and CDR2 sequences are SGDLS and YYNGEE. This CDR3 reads CASRSSGSNQPQHF. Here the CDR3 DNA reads TGTGCCAGCAGGTCCTCGGGAAGCAATCAGCCCCAGCATTTT. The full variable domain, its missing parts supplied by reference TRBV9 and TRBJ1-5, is DSGVTQTPKHLITATGQRVTLRCSPRSGDLSVYWYQQSLDQGLQFLIQYYNGEERAKGNILERFSAQQFPDLHSELNLSSLELGDSALYFCASRSSGSNQPQHFGDGTRLSIL.